This T cell receptor (beta chain) is from a study of cytomegalovirus exposure and HLA in healthy donors. The CDR3 runs to 17 residues. J lost 2 bases, V lost 4 bases, and 11 bases had no gene match. Germline loops: CDR1 LGHNA, CDR2 YNFKEQ. The PCR ran on 60 Vbeta and 13 Jbeta primers. Sequencing was performed with immunoSEQ multiplex PCR; in TCRdb, only in-frame clones are kept and a portion is missing. The sample lists hundreds of thousands of clones, about 80% occurring once. The sequenced material came from PBMCs. This receptor was taken from a woman in her forties in good health and CMV-seronegative. This chain links TRBV4-2 with TRBJ1-3; 7 nucleotides match TRBD1. The CDR3 DNA follows: TGTGCCAGCAGCCGCAGTCGAGGGGGGACAGCTGGAAACACCATATATTTT. Its translation: CASSRSRGGTAGNTIYF.